The T cell receptor beta chain described here comes from a study of blood T cell repertoires in COVID-19. On the study more broadly: Material from acute and convalescent COVID-19 was sourced from the United States, Italy and Spain. PBMCs, B-cell-depleted T cells, or T cells were the source of the cDNA or gDNA that made up the material.

Original data processing: Estimation of nucleated cell counts was performed using reference gene primer amplification. The data were produced by immunoSEQ multiplex PCR, yet TCRdb's version contains in-frame clones alone and is incomplete. That table furnishes V, J and clone size, whereas the DNA furnished D and trimming. The sample records some 270,000 clones, about 88% being singletons. Per germline, CDR1 KGHSH and CDR2 LQKENI. V lost 5 bases and J lost 6; bases outside the gene matches: 3. The CDR3 spans 12 residues. Sequenced input: peripheral blood. The TCR sequence derives from a woman aged 40 to 50 who had recovered from COVID-19. This chain joins TRBV18 and TRBJ1-1; TRBD1 matches at 7 bases. CDR3 residues: CASSKGASEAFF. The CDR3 DNA reads TGTGCCAGCTCAAAGGGGGCTTCTGAAGCTTTCTTT. The full variable domain, in which reference TRBV18 and TRBJ1-1 provide the parts outside the CDR3, is NAGVMQNPRHLVRRRGQEARLRCSPMKGHSHVYWYRQLPEEGLKFMVYLQKENIIDESGMPKERFSAEFPKEGPSILRIQQVVRGDSAAYFCASSKGASEAFFGQGTRLTVV.